The next 2 T cell receptor beta chains were all read from a single sample in a study of human T cells and chemical hapten exposure (dated by TCRdb to the early 2020s). Total RNA was isolated from unfractionated whole blood collected in Tempus Blood RNA tubes. Library preparation attached unique molecular identifiers to individual cDNA molecules for quantitative, reproducible TCR counting. TCRdb took the public reads, trimmed them with fastp at Q25, ran MiXCR for clone calling and kept in-frame beta chains. Rows with one shared CDR3 protein collapse into an entry with the most common genes and DNA. The sample table shows more than 100,000 distinct CDR3 sequences, and about 8.9% are seen once. Clones ranked in the top ten supply around 1.5% of the sample. Sequences were obtained from whole blood. Receptors were obtained from a human donor in good health. Some clones in this sample may be carry-over from other donors' samples. Donor details come from another sample of the same person, matched by shared clones.

This clonotype came up a few times. The CDR3, as DNA: TGTGCCAGCAGTTTAAGGGGCTCGGCCAAAAACATTCAGTACTTC. Translating gives CASSLRGSAKNIQYF. The rearrangement links TRBV6-1 to TRBJ2-4; D is possibly TRBD1 (5 bases). This CDR3 contains 15 residues. Trimming removed 5 bases from V and 1 base from J, with 12 bases in between. CDR1 MNHNS and CDR2 SASEGT come from the germline V gene.

This clonotype was recorded a few times. The rearrangement links TRBV6-1 to TRBJ1-1; 7 nucleotides align to TRBD1. This CDR3 is built from 15 residues. V lost 6 bases, J lost 0 bases, and 7 bases stayed unmatched. Germline CDR1 is MNHNS and CDR2 is SASEGT. DNA for the CDR3: TGTGCCAGCAGGAGGGGACAGACCATGAACACTGAAGCTTTCTTT. This encodes CASRRGQTMNTEAFF.